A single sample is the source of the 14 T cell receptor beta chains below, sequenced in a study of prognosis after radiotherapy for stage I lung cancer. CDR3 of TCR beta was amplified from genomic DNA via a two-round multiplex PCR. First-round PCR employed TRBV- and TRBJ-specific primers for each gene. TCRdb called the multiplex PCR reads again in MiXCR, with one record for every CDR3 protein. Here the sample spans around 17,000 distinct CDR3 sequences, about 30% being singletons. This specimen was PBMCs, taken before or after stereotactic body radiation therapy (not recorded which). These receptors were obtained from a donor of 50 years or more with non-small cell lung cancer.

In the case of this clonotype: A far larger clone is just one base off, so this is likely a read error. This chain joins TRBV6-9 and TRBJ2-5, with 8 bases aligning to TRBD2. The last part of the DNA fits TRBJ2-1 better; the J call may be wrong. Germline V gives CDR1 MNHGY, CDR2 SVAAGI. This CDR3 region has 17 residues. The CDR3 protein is CASIYFTTSAGSNEQFF. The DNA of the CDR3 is TGTGCCAGCATTTACTTCACGACTAGCGCAGGTAGCAATGAGCAGTTCTTC.

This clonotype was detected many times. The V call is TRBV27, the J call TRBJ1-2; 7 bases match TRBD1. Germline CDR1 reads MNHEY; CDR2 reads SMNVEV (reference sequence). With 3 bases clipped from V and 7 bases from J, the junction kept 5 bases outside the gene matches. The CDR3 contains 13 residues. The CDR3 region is CASSFWTGSGYTF. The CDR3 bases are TGTGCCAGCAGTTTTTGGACAGGTTCTGGCTACACCTTC.

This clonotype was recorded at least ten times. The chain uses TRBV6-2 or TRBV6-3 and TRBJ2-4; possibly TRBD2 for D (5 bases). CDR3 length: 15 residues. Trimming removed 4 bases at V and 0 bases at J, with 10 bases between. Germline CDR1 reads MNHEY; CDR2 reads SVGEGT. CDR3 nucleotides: TGTGCCAGCAGTTCTGGAGGACTAGCCAAAAACATTCAGTACTTC. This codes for CASSSGGLAKNIQYF.

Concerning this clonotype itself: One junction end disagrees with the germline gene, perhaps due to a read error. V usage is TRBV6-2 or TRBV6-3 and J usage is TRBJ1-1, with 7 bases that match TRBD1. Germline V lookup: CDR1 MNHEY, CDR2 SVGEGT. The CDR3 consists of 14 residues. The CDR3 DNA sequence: TGTGCCTTTAAAAGACAGGGACAAGGCACTGAAGCCTTCTTT. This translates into CAFKRQGQGTEAFF.

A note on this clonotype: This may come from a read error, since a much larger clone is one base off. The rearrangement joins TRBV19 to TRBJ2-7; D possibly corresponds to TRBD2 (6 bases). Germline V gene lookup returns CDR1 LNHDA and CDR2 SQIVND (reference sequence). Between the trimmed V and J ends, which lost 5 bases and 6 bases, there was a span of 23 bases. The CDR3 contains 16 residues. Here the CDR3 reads CASSSRRLGTAIEQYF. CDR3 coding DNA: TGTGCCAGTAGTTCCCGTCGACTGGGGACTGCTATCGAGCAGTACTTC. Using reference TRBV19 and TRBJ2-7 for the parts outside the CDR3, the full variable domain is DGGITQSPKYLFRKEGQNVTLSCEQNLNHDAMYWYRQDPGQGLRLIYYSQIVNDFQKGDIAEGYSVSREKKESFPLTVTSAQKNPTAFYLCASSSRRLGTAIEQYFGPGTRLTVT.

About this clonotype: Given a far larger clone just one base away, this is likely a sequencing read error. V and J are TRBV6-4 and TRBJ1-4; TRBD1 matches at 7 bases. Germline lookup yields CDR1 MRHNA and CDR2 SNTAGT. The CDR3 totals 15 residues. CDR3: CASRAQGFGYEKLVF. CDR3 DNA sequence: TGTGCCAGCAGAGCACAGGGGTTCGGTTATGAAAAACTGGTTTTT.

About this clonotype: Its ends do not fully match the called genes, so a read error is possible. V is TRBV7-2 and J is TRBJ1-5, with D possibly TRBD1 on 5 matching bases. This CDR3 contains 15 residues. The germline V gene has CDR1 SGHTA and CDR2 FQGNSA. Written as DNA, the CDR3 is TGTGCCAGCAGCTTCACAGGAAGGGTAAATCAGCACCAGCATTTT. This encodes CASSFTGRVNQHQHF.

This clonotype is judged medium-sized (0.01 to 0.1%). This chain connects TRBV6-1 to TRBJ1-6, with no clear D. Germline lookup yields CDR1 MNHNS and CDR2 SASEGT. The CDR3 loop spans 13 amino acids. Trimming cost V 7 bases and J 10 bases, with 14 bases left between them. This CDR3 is CASMLRIRSPLHF. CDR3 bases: TGTGCCAGCATGCTGCGCATTCGATCACCCCTCCACTTT.

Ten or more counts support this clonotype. CDR3 sequence (DNA): TGTGCCAGCAGCTCACCTAGCCTTGGGGGCATTCAGTACTTC. Amino acids: CASSSPSLGGIQYF. V usage is TRBV7-2 and J usage is TRBJ2-4; TRBD1 or TRBD2 may be the D gene (5 bases each). In germline, CDR1 is SGHTA, CDR2 FQGNSA. CDR3 length equals 14 residues. Between the trimmed V and J ends, which lost 4 bases and 9 bases, there was a span of 16 bases.

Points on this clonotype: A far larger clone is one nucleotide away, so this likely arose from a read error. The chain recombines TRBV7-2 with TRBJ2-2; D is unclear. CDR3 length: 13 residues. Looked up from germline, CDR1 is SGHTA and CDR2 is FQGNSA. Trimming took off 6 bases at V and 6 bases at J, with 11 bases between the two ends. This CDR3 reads CASSEDGAGELFF. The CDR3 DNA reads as TGTGCCAGCAGTGAAGATGGGGCCGGGGAGCTGTTTTTT. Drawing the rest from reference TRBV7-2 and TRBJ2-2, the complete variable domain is GAGVSQSPSNKVTEKGKDVELRCDPISGHTALYWYRQSLGQGLEFLIYFQGNSAPDKSGLPSDRFSAERTGGSVSTLTIQRTQQEDSAVYLCASSEDGAGELFFGEGSRLTVL.

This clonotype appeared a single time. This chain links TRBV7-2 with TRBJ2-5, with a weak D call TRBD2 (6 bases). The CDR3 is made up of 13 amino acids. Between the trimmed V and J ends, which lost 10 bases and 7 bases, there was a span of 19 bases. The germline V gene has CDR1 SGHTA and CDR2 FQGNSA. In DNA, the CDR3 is TGTGCCATCGGTACTAGCTGGGTGGGGACCCAGTACTTC. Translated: CAIGTSWVGTQYF.

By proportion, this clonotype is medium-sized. CDR3 nucleotides: TGTGCCAGCACACGGGGTGGCAATCAGCCCCAGCATTTT. Its translation is CASTRGGNQPQHF. The chain joins TRBV6-1 to TRBJ1-5; D remains ambiguous. Germline lookup yields CDR1 MNHNS and CDR2 SASEGT. The CDR3 consists of 13 residues. Trimming left V 7 bases short and J 2 bases short, with 9 bases between.

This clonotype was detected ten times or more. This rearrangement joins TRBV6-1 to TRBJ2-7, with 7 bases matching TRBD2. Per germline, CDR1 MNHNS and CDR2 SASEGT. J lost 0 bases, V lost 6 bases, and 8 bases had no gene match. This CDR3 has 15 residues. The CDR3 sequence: CASSGLGTSSYEQYF. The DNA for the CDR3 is TGTGCCAGCAGCGGACTAGGAACGAGCTCCTACGAGCAGTACTTC.

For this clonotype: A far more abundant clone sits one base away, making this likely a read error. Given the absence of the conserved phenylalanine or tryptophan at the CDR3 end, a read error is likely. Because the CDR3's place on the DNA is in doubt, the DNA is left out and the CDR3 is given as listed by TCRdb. This CDR3 reads CASSLGWLAGGPIYY. The chain has TRBV7-9 and TRBJ2-7; TRBD2, the table's D call, was not compared with the DNA. The CDR3 spans 15 residues, counting both ends. The germline gives CDR1 SEHNR, CDR2 FQNEAQ (reference sequence).